This entry lists 25 T cell receptor beta chains sequenced from one sample in a study of control samples from healthy donors and cancer patients. Here immunoSEQ multiplex PCR was the method, and the copy in TCRdb shows in-frame clones only, minus some. The sample lists about 76,000 clones; approximately 88% were seen once. The sample comprised PBMCs. Receptors were obtained from a woman aged 50 to 60 with colorectal cancer.

CDR3 DNA: TGTGCCAGCAGTGGTACAGGGGTGAAGTGGGATGGCTACACCTTC. It specifies CASSGTGVKWDGYTF. V is TRBV28 and J is TRBJ1-2, with 7 positions matching TRBD1. J gave up 6 bases and V 5 bases, and 12 bases lay outside the gene matches. This CDR3 is built from 15 residues. Germline V lookup: CDR1 MDHEN, CDR2 SYDVKM.

The chain recombines TRBV19 with TRBJ1-2, with TRBD1 matching 9 bases. CDR1 LNHDA and CDR2 SQIVND come from the germline V gene (reference sequence). The CDR3 length is 14 residues. V shed 8 bases and J 4 bases; nucleotides not matched to a gene: 8. CDR3 DNA: TGTGCCAGTGCCGGGACAGGGAGTGGCTATGGCTACACCTTC. Encoded protein: CASAGTGSGYGYTF. The variable domain in full, completed from reference TRBV19 and TRBJ1-2, reads DGGITQSPKYLFRKEGQNVTLSCEQNLNHDAMYWYRQDPGQGLRLIYYSQIVNDFQKGDIAEGYSVSREKKESFPLTVTSAQKNPTAFYLCASAGTGSGYGYTFGSGTRLTVV.

The chain has TRBV7-9 and TRBJ1-3, with 7 bases that match TRBD1. CDR1 SEHNR and CDR2 FQNEAQ come from the germline V gene (reference sequence). This CDR3 spans 15 amino acids. Trimming at V came to 10 bases and at J to 2 bases, leaving 11 bases not matched to a gene. CDR3 region: CATANQGVAGNTIYF. CDR3 DNA sequence: TGTGCCACAGCTAACCAGGGGGTGGCTGGAAACACCATATATTTT.

By sample share, this clone is medium-sized (0.01 to 0.1%). The DNA of the CDR3 is TGTGCCAGCAGTTTACTGGGAGTTGAGGAGCAGTACGTC. This sequence encodes CASSLLGVEEQYV. This rearrangement joins TRBV12-3 or TRBV12-4 to TRBJ2-7; possible D gene TRBD2, 5 bases. The V end lost 2 bases, the J end lost 7 bases, and 12 bases lay between the germline ends. This CDR3 has 13 residues.

J is TRBJ1-2 and V is TRBV4-3; TRBD1 agrees at 9 bases. The CDR3 has 17 amino acids. V shed 0 bases and J 5 bases; nucleotides not matched to a gene: 10. The germline V gene encodes CDR1 LGHNA and CDR2 YSLEER. CDR3 nucleotide sequence: TGCGCCAGCAGCCAAGATAGGGCTACAGGGGGCGCGTATGGCTACACCTTC. Translation: CASSQDRATGGAYGYTF.

The chain recombines TRBV2 with TRBJ2-2; no clear D gene. This CDR3 comprises 15 residues. Germline CDR1 is SNHLY and CDR2 is FYNNEI. The V end lost 7 bases, the J end lost 1 base, and 13 bases lay between the germline ends. The CDR3 reads CASTVDGMNTGELFF. The DNA for the CDR3 is TGTGCCAGCACAGTCGACGGAATGAACACCGGGGAGCTGTTTTTT.

The V gene is TRBV5-6, the J gene TRBJ2-1, with D hard to call. The V and J ends lost 5 bases and 8 bases respectively, with 8 bases between them. The CDR3 loop spans 11 amino acids. CDR1 and CDR2 (germline): SGHDT, YYEEEE. The CDR3, as DNA: TGTGCCAGCAGTGTTGTTGATGAGCAGTTCTTC. Translation: CASSVVDEQFF. Combining the CDR3 with reference TRBV5-6 and TRBJ2-1 gives the whole variable domain DAGVTQSPTHLIKTRGQQVTLRCSPKSGHDTVSWYQQALGQGPQFIFQYYEEEERQRGNFPDRFSGHQFPNYSSELNVNALLLGDSALYLCASSVVDEQFFGPGTRLTVL.

The V and J genes are TRBV19 and TRBJ1-4, with D unclear. Trimming cost V 3 bases and J 6 bases, with 14 bases left between them. This CDR3 is 15 amino acids long. Germline V CDR1 and CDR2: LNHDA, SQIVND (reference sequence). This CDR3 reads CASSIAFEIDEKLFF. The CDR3 region has the DNA TGTGCCAGTAGTATCGCCTTTGAGATTGATGAAAAACTGTTTTTT.

The chain is built from TRBV5-1 and TRBJ1-1; D possibly corresponds to TRBD1 (5 bases). Germline V gene data show CDR1 as SGHRS and CDR2 as YFSETQ. Deletions cut 9 bases from V and 11 bases from J, with 23 bases between. The CDR3 is 13 amino acids. The CDR3 DNA sequence: TGCGCCACTACGACCCAGGGTTCGGATCAGGCTTTCTTT. Residues: CATTTQGSDQAFF.

V usage is TRBV4-3 and J usage is TRBJ2-1; 10 bases align to TRBD2. Germline CDR1 and CDR2: LGHNA and YSLEER. After removal of 0 bases from V and 9 bases from J, the junction contained 5 bases not matched to a gene. This CDR3 spans 15 amino acids. DNA of the CDR3: TGCGCCAGCAGCCAAGAAACTAGCGGGGCTATTGAGCAGTTCTTC. Its translation is CASSQETSGAIEQFF.

This chain links TRBV3-1 (or the pseudogene TRBV3-2) with TRBJ1-4; D is unresolved. Germline V gives CDR1 LGHDT, CDR2 YNNKEL (reference sequence). Between the trimmed V and J ends, which lost 4 bases and 5 bases, there was a span of 14 bases. The length of the CDR3 is 15 residues. The CDR3 protein is CASSPLSPRNEKLFF. Here the CDR3 DNA reads TGTGCCAGCAGCCCCCTCAGTCCTCGAAATGAAAAACTGTTTTTT.

This clone was recorded only once. The chain carries TRBV5-1 and TRBJ1-2; 9 positions agree with TRBD1. CDR3 length: 17 amino acids. V trimming: 4 bases; J trimming: 8 bases; junction bases outside the gene matches: 18. Germline V gene sequence: CDR1 SGHRS, CDR2 YFSETQ. This CDR3 reads CASSQGQGDRQDRGYTF. For the CDR3, the DNA is TGCGCCAGCAGCCAGGGACAGGGAGATAGACAAGATAGAGGCTACACCTTC.

The CDR3 sequence: CATSREVGVGTEAFF. The CDR3 coding sequence is TGTGCCACCAGCAGAGAAGTGGGCGTGGGGACTGAAGCTTTCTTT. V usage is TRBV15 and J usage is TRBJ1-1; D uncertain. The germline V gene encodes CDR1 LNHNV and CDR2 YYDKDF (reference sequence). Trimming removed 0 bases from V and 5 bases from J, with 13 bases in between. This CDR3 contains 15 residues.

The chain joins TRBV5-1 to TRBJ2-7, with 8 nucleotides matching TRBD1. The CDR3 loop spans 15 amino acids. V shed 0 bases, J shed 3 bases, and the junction held 5 bases outside the gene matches. Looked up from germline, CDR1 is SGHRS and CDR2 is YFSETQ. In DNA form, the CDR3 reads TGCGCCAGCAGCTTGGGGGACAGGTTGCACTACGAGCAGTACGTC. This encodes CASSLGDRLHYEQYV.

The chain employs TRBV10-2 and TRBJ1-1; D possibly corresponds to TRBD1 (5 bases). The germline V gene has CDR1 WSHSY and CDR2 SAAADI. V shed 6 bases and J shed 5 bases, with 16 bases lying between them. The CDR3 spans 14 residues. The CDR3: CASSARVGGTEAFF. The CDR3 coding sequence is TGCGCCAGCAGCGCCCGGGTTGGGGGGACTGAAGCTTTCTTT.

The J gene is TRBJ1-1, the V gene TRBV6-5; D remains unclear. The CDR3 has 14 amino acids. V was cut by 0 bases and J by 4 bases, with 9 bases left in between. Germline values: CDR1 MNHEY, CDR2 SVGAGI. CDR3 loop: CASSYSGRATEAFF. CDR3 in DNA: TGTGCCAGCAGTTACTCGGGTAGGGCCACTGAAGCTTTCTTT.

The CDR3 bases are TGTGCCAGCACCGAGAATACTAACTATGGCTACACCTTC. It is translated as CASTENTNYGYTF. The gene calls are TRBV12-3 or TRBV12-4 and TRBJ1-2; D remains unclear. Trimming took off 7 bases at V and 0 bases at J, with 9 bases between the two ends. The CDR3 loop spans 13 amino acids.

J is TRBJ1-1 and V is TRBV3-1 (or the pseudogene TRBV3-2); 9 nucleotides align to TRBD1. Trimming took 4 bases from V and 5 from J; bases not matched to a gene: 14. Germline V gives CDR1 LGHDT, CDR2 YNNKEL (reference sequence). CDR3 size: 17 residues. The CDR3 region has the DNA TGTGCCAGCAGCCTACTAAGTCCGGGACAGGGAGGAACTGAAGCTTTCTTT. Its protein is CASSLLSPGQGGTEAFF.

The rearrangement joins TRBV19 to TRBJ2-5; D uncertain. This CDR3 has 12 residues. Trimming took off 3 bases at V and 4 bases at J, with 6 bases between the two ends. In germline, CDR1 is LNHDA, CDR2 SQIVND (reference sequence). CDR3 region: CASSMARETQYF. In DNA form, the CDR3 reads TGTGCCAGTAGTATGGCCCGAGAGACCCAGTACTTC.

The chain carries TRBV15 and TRBJ2-7; unclear D gene. Between the trimmed V and J ends, which lost 0 bases and 2 bases, there was a span of 5 bases. Germline-derived CDR1 and CDR2 are LNHNV and YYDKDF (reference sequence). The CDR3 totals 13 residues. This chain's CDR3 is CATSRDWAYEQYV. The CDR3 DNA reads TGTGCCACCAGCAGAGATTGGGCCTACGAGCAGTACGTC.

The rearrangement uses TRBV15 and TRBJ2-5; no clear D. The V end was cut by 1 base, the J end by 2 bases, with 5 bases between. The CDR3 covers 13 residues. CDR1 LNHNV and CDR2 YYDKDF come from the germline V gene (reference sequence). In DNA form, the CDR3 reads TGTGCCACCAGCAGAGGAGGTCAAGAGACCCAGTACTTC. Translation: CATSRGGQETQYF.

The chain links TRBV24-1 to TRBJ1-2, with 10 positions matching TRBD1. Germline V gene lookup returns CDR1 KGHDR and CDR2 SFDVKD. The CDR3 has 17 residues. V lost 4 bases, J lost 4 bases, and 11 bases stayed unmatched. The CDR3 sequence is CATSDRTGGGRSYGYTF. DNA for the CDR3: TGTGCCACCAGTGACCGGACAGGGGGGGGCAGAAGCTATGGCTACACCTTC.

The chain has TRBV5-1 and TRBJ2-1; 11 bases align to TRBD2. Unmatched junction bases numbered 8, after V lost 4 bases and J lost 5 bases. Per the germline V gene, CDR1 is SGHRS and CDR2 is YFSETQ. The CDR3 covers 16 residues. DNA of the CDR3: TGCGCCAGCAGCCCCCAGACTAGCGGGGAAGACAATGAGCAGTTCTTC. Amino acid sequence: CASSPQTSGEDNEQFF.

The chain joins TRBV3-1 (or the pseudogene TRBV3-2) to TRBJ2-7; D not certain. V lost 0 bases and J lost 2, with 5 bases in between. The CDR3 spans 13 residues. Germline CDR1 reads LGHDT; CDR2 reads YNNKEL (reference sequence). CDR3 residues: CASSQDTTYEQYV. The CDR3 nucleotides read TGTGCCAGCAGCCAAGATACTACCTACGAGCAGTACGTC.

This chain links TRBV12-3 or TRBV12-4 with TRBJ1-1; 7 bases align to TRBD1. The ends lost 1 base at V and 8 bases at J; junction bases unmatched: 4. The CDR3 totals 13 residues. The CDR3 DNA sequence: TGTGCCAGCAGTTTAGGGGGACAGTTAGAAGCTTTCTTT. This gives the protein CASSLGGQLEAFF.